Listed below are T cell receptor beta chains from one sample, sequenced in a study of response to subunit inactivated influenza vaccine. TCRdb itself ran the RT-PCR reads through MiXCR, one entry per CDR3 protein. The table records about 570,000 distinct CDR3 sequences, approximately 10% of them present only once. These data are also associated with another study on T cells expressing NK-cell markers.

The starting material was PBMCs from blood, obtained on the day of vaccination. The source is a man aged 50 or older who received an inactivated influenza vaccine. The CDR3 runs from the conserved cysteine through the conserved F or W. D genes are given only for firm matches. Expanded clones get a size class; other rows say once, few or many, or leave the size out.

size: many
J: TRBJ1-5
V: TRBV2
D: TRBD1
length: 15
DNA: TGTGCCAGCAGTGAAACTTCGACAGGGGCTCTCCCCCAGCATTTT
CDR3: CASSETSTGALPQHF

size: few
J: TRBJ2-7
V: TRBV7-2
D: TRBD2
length: 17
DNA: TGTGCCAGCAGCCCGGGACTAGCGGGTACATATTCCTACGAGCAGTACTTC
CDR3: CASSPGLAGTYSYEQYF

size: many
J: TRBJ2-1
V: TRBV5-1
D: -
length: 13
DNA: TGCGCCAGCAGCTTGGCGGGACAAAATGAGCAGTTCTTC
CDR3: CASSLAGQNEQFF

size: few
J: TRBJ2-3
V: TRBV7-9
D: -
length: 11
DNA: TGTGCCAGCACCATAACAGATACGCAGTATTTT
CDR3: CASTITDTQYF

size: few
J: TRBJ2-7
V: TRBV14
D: TRBD1
length: 11
DNA: TGTGCCAGCAGCCAAAACAGGGGCCAGTACTTC
CDR3: CASSQNRGQYF

size: -
J: TRBJ2-7
V: TRBV5-1
D: -
length: 13
DNA: TGCGCCAGCAGCTTGGACATAAACTACGAGCAGTACTTC
CDR3: CASSLDINYEQYF

size: few
J: TRBJ2-2
V: TRBV28
D: TRBD2
length: 16
DNA: TGTGCCTGTCGTGCAGCGGGAGGAGGGATCACCGGGGAGCTGTTTTTT
CDR3: CACRAAGGGITGELFF

size: -
J: TRBJ2-1
V: TRBV12-3/TRBV12-4
D: -
length: 13
DNA: TGTGCCAGCAGGGTGCGCCTTTACAATGAGCAGTTCTTC
CDR3: CASRVRLYNEQFF

size: many
J: TRBJ2-3
V: TRBV14
D: TRBD1
length: 15
DNA: TGTGCCAGCAGCCCATTCGGGACAGGGACAGATACGCAGTATTTT
CDR3: CASSPFGTGTDTQYF

size: -
J: TRBJ1-5
V: TRBV10-3
D: -
length: 15
DNA: TGTGCCATCAGTGAATCGCGGGGGAGCAATCAGCCCCAGCATTTT
CDR3: CAISESRGSNQPQHF

size: -
J: TRBJ2-7
V: TRBV27
D: -
length: 16
DNA: TGTGCCAGCAGTTCTACGGTCGGCAGGGGGGCCAACGAGCAGTACTTC
CDR3: CASSSTVGRGANEQYF

size: many
J: TRBJ1-2
V: TRBV20-1
D: -
length: 18
DNA: TGCAGTGCTAGTCACCGTAAGATGGCCGGGACCGACAACTATGGCTACACCTTC
CDR3: CSASHRKMAGTDNYGYTF

size: few
J: TRBJ2-1
V: TRBV7-9
D: TRBD2
length: 15
DNA: TGTGCCAGCAGCATTCTAGCGGGAAGTCCGAATGAGCAGTTCTTC
CDR3: CASSILAGSPNEQFF

size: few
J: TRBJ2-2
V: TRBV7-9
D: -
length: 13
DNA: TGTGCCAGCAGCTTCGGTGACACCGGGGAGCTGTTTTTT
CDR3: CASSFGDTGELFF

size: few
J: TRBJ1-2
V: TRBV20-1
D: TRBD1
length: 15
DNA: TGCAGTGCGGCGACAGGGGGGGTCCCCCTTTTCGGCTACACCTTC
CDR3: CSAATGGVPLFGYTF

size: few
J: TRBJ1-3
V: TRBV20-1
D: -
length: 17
DNA: TGCAGTGCTAGAGATGAGAGGATCAAGGGTTCTGGAAACACCATATATTTT
CDR3: CSARDERIKGSGNTIYF

size: -
J: TRBJ1-4
V: TRBV11-2
D: -
length: 18
DNA: TGTGCCAGCAGCTTATTTTTTGTCGCAGGGGCCACTAATGAAAAACTGTTTTTT
CDR3: CASSLFFVAGATNEKLFF

size: -
J: TRBJ1-5
V: TRBV4-3
D: -
length: 16
DNA: TGCGCCAGCAGCCAAGACACGGGGGGTGGCAATCAGCCCCAGCATTTT
CDR3: CASSQDTGGGNQPQHF

size: few
J: TRBJ2-7
V: TRBV27
D: TRBD2
length: 13
DNA: TGTGCCAGCAGTTTTGGACAAGCGGGGGAGCAGTACTTC
CDR3: CASSFGQAGEQYF

size: -
J: TRBJ2-3
V: TRBV10-2
D: TRBD2
length: 16
DNA: TGCGCCAGCAGGCCGGGACTAGCGGGAACCACAGATACGCAGTATTTT
CDR3: CASRPGLAGTTDTQYF

size: many
J: TRBJ2-7
V: TRBV4-1
D: -
length: 15
DNA: TGCGCCAGCAGCCGGGTGACAGGAGTCTCCTACGAGCAGTACTTC
CDR3: CASSRVTGVSYEQYF

size: few
J: TRBJ1-2
V: TRBV29-1
D: -
length: 13
DNA: TGCAGCGTTGAAGATGCTTTCAAGGGAGGCTACACCTTC
CDR3: CSVEDAFKGGYTF

size: -
J: TRBJ2-5
V: TRBV4-1
D: TRBD1
length: 16
DNA: TGCGCCAGCAGCCAGGGGACAGGGGGAGCCCAAGAGACCCAGTACTTC
CDR3: CASSQGTGGAQETQYF

size: few
J: TRBJ2-1
V: TRBV24-1
D: TRBD2
length: 16
DNA: TGTGCCACCAGTGCTTTACTAGCGGGAGGCCTCGCTGAGCAGTTCTTC
CDR3: CATSALLAGGLAEQFF

size: few
J: TRBJ2-7
V: TRBV6-1
D: TRBD2
length: 16
DNA: TGTGCCAGCAGTGAATTAGGCGGGAGGAAGTCCTACGAGCAGTACTTC
CDR3: CASSELGGRKSYEQYF

size: -
J: TRBJ2-1
V: TRBV7-9
D: -
length: 17
DNA: TGTGCCAGCAGCTTAGCGGGGGGCCGAAGCTCCTACAATGAGCAGTTCTTC
CDR3: CASSLAGGRSSYNEQFF

size: few
J: TRBJ1-1
V: TRBV3-1
D: TRBD1
length: 15
DNA: TGTGCCAGCAGCCCCTCTAGGACAGGGATCACTGAAGCTTTCTTT
CDR3: CASSPSRTGITEAFF

size: -
J: TRBJ2-7
V: TRBV7-2
D: TRBD1
length: 14
DNA: TGTGCCAGAAGCTTACACAGGGACAGATTCGAGCAGTACTTC
CDR3: CARSLHRDRFEQYF

size: few
J: TRBJ2-1
V: TRBV28
D: -
length: 15
DNA: TGTGCCAGCAGTGGAGGGACAGAGAGGTACAATGAGCAGTTCTTC
CDR3: CASSGGTERYNEQFF

size: few
J: TRBJ2-2
V: TRBV27
D: -
length: 16
DNA: TGTGCCAGCAGTTACGGGGATTTTAGGGGCACCGGGGAGCTGTTTTTT
CDR3: CASSYGDFRGTGELFF

size: -
J: TRBJ2-5
V: TRBV13
D: -
length: 14
DNA: TGTGCCAGCAGCGGCACAGGAGAACAAGAGACCCAGTACTTC
CDR3: CASSGTGEQETQYF

size: many
J: TRBJ2-3
V: TRBV28
D: TRBD2
length: 16
DNA: TGTGCCAGCAGTTCACTGAGCGGGGCGGGGACAGATACGCAGTATTTT
CDR3: CASSSLSGAGTDTQYF

size: -
J: TRBJ2-6
V: TRBV24-1
D: -
length: 16
DNA: TGTGCCACCAGTGATGGAACAGGTTCTGGGGCCAACGTCCTGACTTTC
CDR3: CATSDGTGSGANVLTF

size: few
J: TRBJ2-6
V: TRBV7-2
D: -
length: 16
DNA: TGTGCCAGCAGCTTAGCGGAGCTATTTGGGGCCAACGTCCTGACTTTC
CDR3: CASSLAELFGANVLTF

size: few
J: TRBJ2-7
V: TRBV7-2
D: -
length: 14
DNA: TGTGCCAGCAGCTTAGGGGGGGTATCGGGGGAGCAGTACTTC
CDR3: CASSLGGVSGEQYF

size: few
J: TRBJ1-3
V: TRBV4-3
D: -
length: 13
DNA: TGCGCCAGCAGCCAAGATCCGGGAAACACCATATATTTT
CDR3: CASSQDPGNTIYF

size: few
J: TRBJ2-4
V: TRBV11-2
D: -
length: 15
DNA: TGTGCCAGCAGCTCCCGGTGGGCCCTACAAAACATTCAGTACTTC
CDR3: CASSSRWALQNIQYF

size: few
J: TRBJ2-7
V: TRBV4-3
D: -
length: 14
DNA: TGCGCCAGCAGCCAAGTGGGGGGCTCCTACGAGCAGTACTTC
CDR3: CASSQVGGSYEQYF

size: many
J: TRBJ2-7
V: TRBV9
D: -
length: 13
DNA: TGTGCCAGCAGCGAGAACTACAATGACGAGCAGTACTTC
CDR3: CASSENYNDEQYF

size: few
J: TRBJ1-5
V: TRBV20-1
D: -
length: 13
DNA: TGCAGTGTTTTTGGAAGCATCAATCAGCCCCAGCATTTT
CDR3: CSVFGSINQPQHF

size: -
J: TRBJ1-1
V: TRBV6-2/TRBV6-3
D: -
length: 13
DNA: TGTGCCAGCAGAGACAACGGACGGCCTGAAGCTTTCTTT
CDR3: CASRDNGRPEAFF

size: many
J: TRBJ2-1
V: TRBV5-8
D: TRBD1
length: 14
DNA: TGTGCCAGCAGCCTGAGGGACAGGTATGATGAGCAGTTCTTC
CDR3: CASSLRDRYDEQFF

size: -
J: TRBJ2-5
V: TRBV5-1
D: TRBD1
length: 14
DNA: TGCGCCAGCAGCTCCGGGACAGACTTGGGGACCCAGTACTTC
CDR3: CASSSGTDLGTQYF

size: -
J: TRBJ1-1
V: TRBV7-9
D: -
length: 12
DNA: TGTGCCAGCACCCAGGGGTACACTGAAGCTTTCTTT
CDR3: CASTQGYTEAFF

size: -
J: TRBJ2-1
V: TRBV5-1
D: TRBD2
length: 14
DNA: TGCGCCAGCAGCATATCTAGCGGGGGGAATGAGCAGTTCTTC
CDR3: CASSISSGGNEQFF

size: -
J: TRBJ2-5
V: TRBV11-2
D: TRBD2
length: 16
DNA: TGTGCCAGCAGCCAGGGACTAGCGGGCAGAAGCGAGACCCAGTACTTC
CDR3: CASSQGLAGRSETQYF

size: -
J: TRBJ2-1
V: TRBV29-1
D: -
length: 14
DNA: TGCAGCGTTGCGAAACGCCTGGCCGACAATGAGCAGTTCTTC
CDR3: CSVAKRLADNEQFF

size: -
J: TRBJ2-7
V: TRBV5-1
D: -
length: 14
DNA: TGCGCCAGCAGCAGCAGGACTCCGACCTACGAGCAGTACTTC
CDR3: CASSSRTPTYEQYF

size: -
J: TRBJ2-7
V: TRBV5-5
D: -
length: 14
DNA: TGTGCCAGCAGCTTCCCAGGGGGGACCGGCGAGCAGTACTTC
CDR3: CASSFPGGTGEQYF

size: -
J: TRBJ2-6
V: TRBV6-2/TRBV6-3
D: -
length: 18
DNA: TGTGCCAGCAGTTACTCGATGTTCAGAACCTCTGGGGCCAACGTCCTGACTTTC
CDR3: CASSYSMFRTSGANVLTF

size: many
J: TRBJ2-3
V: TRBV20-1
D: -
length: 14
DNA: TGCAGTGCTTCTCAAACTATAAACACAGATACGCAGTATTTT
CDR3: CSASQTINTDTQYF

size: few
J: TRBJ2-1
V: TRBV20-1
D: -
length: 14
DNA: TGCAGTGCTAGTTCCCCTTTTTTGCGGATTGAGCAGTTCTTC
CDR3: CSASSPFLRIEQFF

size: -
J: TRBJ1-6
V: TRBV6-2/TRBV6-3
D: -
length: 14
DNA: TGTGCCAGCAGTTCGATCATCGGTAATTCACCCCTCCACTTT
CDR3: CASSSIIGNSPLHF

size: -
J: TRBJ2-6
V: TRBV6-1
D: -
length: 15
DNA: TGTGCCAGCAGTCAACTCCTCTCTGGGGCCAACGTCCTGACTTTC
CDR3: CASSQLLSGANVLTF

size: -
J: TRBJ2-7
V: TRBV12-3/TRBV12-4
D: -
length: 18
DNA: TGTGCCAGCAGCGAACTCCGGGACTTCCCCGGATCGTCCTACGAGCAGTACTTC
CDR3: CASSELRDFPGSSYEQYF

size: few
J: TRBJ1-4
V: TRBV12-3/TRBV12-4
D: -
length: 14
DNA: TGTGCCAGCAGTTTGCGGACGGGTGGGGAAAAACTGTTTTTT
CDR3: CASSLRTGGEKLFF

size: few
J: TRBJ1-1
V: TRBV20-1
D: -
length: 14
DNA: TGCAGTGCCCAGCCCGGACACCGGAACACTGAAGCTTTCTTT
CDR3: CSAQPGHRNTEAFF

size: few
J: TRBJ2-3
V: TRBV12-3/TRBV12-4
D: TRBD2
length: 18
DNA: TGTGCCAGCAGTTCACGGACTAGCGGGGGCAAACGCACAGATACGCAGTATTTT
CDR3: CASSSRTSGGKRTDTQYF

size: many
J: TRBJ1-1
V: TRBV7-9
D: TRBD1
length: 14
DNA: TGTGCCAGCAGCTTAGCGTCACAGGGGGCTGAAGCTTTCTTT
CDR3: CASSLASQGAEAFF